This T cell receptor beta chain derives from a study of cytotoxic CD8 clonotypes in ibrutinib-treated CLL (dated by TCRdb to the early 2020s). Regarding the study in general: The cohort was composed of under 12 relapsed/refractory and approximately 16 treatment-naive patients; IGHV unmutated status was identified in some 17 patients. Response samples were taken after a median of about a year on treatment, ranging from 6 to 36 months. On average, each sample had approximately 250,000 productive templates and more than 75,000 productive rearrangements. Longitudinal samples were obtainable from about 30% of the roughly 90 participants in the trial. Every remission and progressive disease sample was obtained while ibrutinib was still being received by the patients. Cryopreserved peripheral blood mononuclear cells were collected before treatment, at response, and at either disease progression or sustained remission. Responses were partial in roughly 24 patients and complete in 2; after median around 72 months follow-up, around 14 stayed in remission and roughly twelve progressed.

V and J lose 0 bases and 2 bases, and a span of 15 bases separates them. CDR1 and CDR2 are drawn from the germline V gene: SGHRS, YFSETQ. The CDR3 has 16 amino acids, counting the end cysteine and phenylalanine. Just the 48-base CDR3 DNA is kept, in frame starting at base 1. Each clonotype received, on average, about 10x coverage in deep resolution sequencing performed on a MiSeq, where the target depth lay between 1 in 1 million and 1 in 200,000 T cells. The immunoSEQ hsTCRB Kit was used to generate TCR beta libraries. In the source study's methods: Data were analyzed with ImmunoSEQ Data Assistant and ImmunoSEQ Analyzer, with V, D and J genes assigned per IMGT definitions. Clonality, which ranges from 0 to 1, was calculated as one minus the normalized Shannon entropy of productive rearrangement frequencies. Only overrepresented clonotypes making up at least 0.05% of the repertoire of each patient were included in the public clonotype analysis. Roughly 13 age-matched healthy donor repertoires from immuneACCESS served as clonality controls. TCRdb provides this immuneACCESS table in a form limited to in-frame rearrangements. Some clones are lacking; in checked studies, under half of them reflect an unresolved V gene, and why the rest are absent is not known. V and J calls and clone size are copied from that table; D and trimming were computed from the DNA. Present in this sample are some 350,000 clones, roughly 71% of which were seen just once. Roughly 6.7% of the sample rests with the top ten.

General study outcomes and caveats: Sampling times were not matched between patients in sustained remission and patients whose disease was progressing, and lymph node repertoires were not examined. At baseline, clonality was higher than in age-matched healthy donors and showed a strong correlation with circulating CD8+ T-cell counts. At ibrutinib response clonality went up, during sustained remission it held steady, and at progression it dropped back toward baseline. Public clonotypes were rare and either shrank or stayed stable during treatment, and the rise in clonality at ibrutinib response reflected expansion of private clonotypes.

Approximately 2 micrograms of genomic DNA were extracted from cryopreserved PBMCs for TCR beta library preparation. Longitudinal blood samples from CLL patients on ibrutinib monotherapy were analyzed using high-throughput TCR beta sequencing. The patients took part in an open-label, single-center phase 2 trial of ibrutinib monotherapy. Details on this clone: Its antigen has not been determined. One base away there is no much larger clone; base qualities are not given.

The sample was PBMCs, taken after 36 months of ibrutinib treatment. The chain was built from TRBV5-1 and TRBJ2-7; the D gene is not confidently resolved. The TCR comes from a human donor with chronic lymphocytic leukemia. CDR3 sequence: CASSLAGPVAPYEQYF. DNA sequence: TGCGCCAGCAGCTTGGCTGGACCAGTCGCCCCCTACGAGCAGTACTTC.